This TCR beta chain was captured by sequencing in a study of blood T cell repertoires in COVID-19. The wider study: Both acute and convalescent COVID-19 samples were obtained from the United States, Italy and Spain. In each case, the material was cDNA or gDNA derived from T cells, B-cell-depleted T cells, or PBMCs.

As processed by the authors: Amplification from reference gene primers served as the basis for estimated nucleated cell counts. Sequencing was performed with immunoSEQ multiplex PCR; in TCRdb, only in-frame clones are kept and a portion is missing. That table supplies the V and J calls and clone size; D and trimming were determined from the DNA. Here the sample spans 130,000 to 150,000 clones, approximately 87% being singletons. The CDR3 is made up of 16 amino acids. CDR1 is SGDLS and CDR2 is YYNGEE in the germline V gene. V lost 0 bases, J lost 5 bases, and 6 bases stayed unmatched. The rearrangement uses TRBV9 and TRBJ1-1; 11 bases fit TRBD1. The sequenced material came from peripheral blood. This sequence was found in a woman aged 45-65 years with active or convalescent COVID-19. CDR3: CASSVDRTGGLTEAFF. The CDR3 nucleotides are TGTGCCAGCAGCGTAGACCGGACAGGGGGCTTGACTGAAGCTTTCTTT.